The rows below give T cell receptor beta chains drawn from one sample of a study of CD4 T cell repertoires in COVID-19. Generated by immunoSEQ multiplex PCR, the TCRdb table keeps only in-frame clones and is missing some. This table holds roughly 23,000 clones, 80% to 90% found once. The sequences come from central memory CD4+ T cells from blood, collected before the COVID-19 pandemic. These receptors came from a human donor who had COVID-19. CDR3s include the opening cysteine and the closing phenylalanine or tryptophan. The order of the fields is clone size, J gene, V gene, D gene, CDR3 DNA, CDR3 protein. D genes are given only for firm matches. Clone size appears in some rows only: once, few, many, or a class for an expanded clone.

clone_size: NA
j_call: TRBJ2-2
v_call: TRBV7-9
d_call: NA
cdr3_nt: TGTGCCAGCAGCTTAGAAGGCTGGGACTCCACCGGGGAGCTGTTTTTT
cdr3_aa: CASSLEGWDSTGELFF

clone_size: NA
j_call: TRBJ1-3
v_call: TRBV6-1
d_call: TRBD1
cdr3_nt: TGTGCCAGCGTAAGGGACAGGAGCCTTGGAAACACCATATATTTT
cdr3_aa: CASVRDRSLGNTIYF

clone_size: NA
j_call: TRBJ2-7
v_call: TRBV5-4
d_call: NA
cdr3_nt: TGTGCCAGCAGCCCTAGCCCCGGCGTCTACGAGCAGTACTTC
cdr3_aa: CASSPSPGVYEQYF

clone_size: NA
j_call: TRBJ2-2
v_call: TRBV7-2
d_call: NA
cdr3_nt: TGTGCCAGCAGCTTGAGCGGAAACACCGGGGAGCTGTTTTTT
cdr3_aa: CASSLSGNTGELFF

clone_size: NA
j_call: TRBJ1-5
v_call: TRBV7-2
d_call: NA
cdr3_nt: TGTGCCAGCAGCTCCCCCCCGCAGCCCCAGCATTTT
cdr3_aa: CASSSPPQPQHF

clone_size: NA
j_call: TRBJ1-5
v_call: TRBV28
d_call: TRBD1
cdr3_nt: TGTGCCAGGGGACAGGGCGGTCAGCCCCAGCATTTT
cdr3_aa: CARGQGGQPQHF

clone_size: NA
j_call: TRBJ1-5
v_call: TRBV2
d_call: NA
cdr3_nt: TGTGCCAGCAAGCTACAGGGAGATCAGCCCCAGCATTTT
cdr3_aa: CASKLQGDQPQHF

clone_size: NA
j_call: TRBJ1-2
v_call: TRBV11-2
d_call: TRBD1
cdr3_nt: TGTGCCAGCAGCCCAGGGGGTTGGGGTGGCTACACCTTC
cdr3_aa: CASSPGGWGGYTF

clone_size: NA
j_call: TRBJ2-5
v_call: TRBV5-1
d_call: NA
cdr3_nt: TGCGCCAGCAGCTTGGGTGGACTCGCCCCAGAGACCCAGTACTTC
cdr3_aa: CASSLGGLAPETQYF

clone_size: NA
j_call: TRBJ1-2
v_call: TRBV6-1
d_call: NA
cdr3_nt: TGTGCCAGCACGTATAACTATGGCTACACCTTC
cdr3_aa: CASTYNYGYTF

clone_size: NA
j_call: TRBJ1-2
v_call: TRBV2
d_call: NA
cdr3_nt: TGTGCCAGCGCTGAGGTGGCCGGCTACACCTTC
cdr3_aa: CASAEVAGYTF

clone_size: NA
j_call: TRBJ2-7
v_call: TRBV7-9
d_call: NA
cdr3_nt: TGTGCCAGCAGCTTAGCCAGAAGCACAGCTACCTACGAGCAGTACTTC
cdr3_aa: CASSLARSTATYEQYF

clone_size: few
j_call: TRBJ2-1
v_call: TRBV19
d_call: NA
cdr3_nt: TGTGCCAGTAGTACCCCGGGACTCCAGAATGAGCAGTTCTTC
cdr3_aa: CASSTPGLQNEQFF

clone_size: NA
j_call: TRBJ1-6
v_call: TRBV28
d_call: TRBD1
cdr3_nt: TGTGCCAGCAGTTTATGGGGGGGACAGGGGAATTCACCCCTCCACTTT
cdr3_aa: CASSLWGGQGNSPLHF

clone_size: NA
j_call: TRBJ2-5
v_call: TRBV11-3
d_call: NA
cdr3_nt: TGTGCCAGCAGCTTGTCCGCTGCGGGAGAGACCCAGTACTTC
cdr3_aa: CASSLSAAGETQYF

clone_size: NA
j_call: TRBJ2-3
v_call: TRBV30
d_call: TRBD1
cdr3_nt: TGTGCCTGGAGTCAAGGGACAGGGGTTACAGATACGCAGTATTTT
cdr3_aa: CAWSQGTGVTDTQYF

clone_size: NA
j_call: TRBJ1-5
v_call: TRBV11-3
d_call: TRBD1
cdr3_nt: TGTGCCAGCAGCTCGCCCGGACAGGGGAAATGGAGCAATCAGCCCCAGCATTTT
cdr3_aa: CASSSPGQGKWSNQPQHF

clone_size: once
j_call: TRBJ2-3
v_call: TRBV9
d_call: TRBD1
cdr3_nt: TGTGCCAGCAGCGACGGGACAGGGGGTAGAGATACGCAGTATTTT
cdr3_aa: CASSDGTGGRDTQYF

clone_size: NA
j_call: TRBJ1-2
v_call: TRBV28
d_call: TRBD1
cdr3_nt: TGTGCCAGCAGTTTACCCGGACAGGGGGTTATTAACTATGGCTACACCTTC
cdr3_aa: CASSLPGQGVINYGYTF

clone_size: NA
j_call: TRBJ2-1
v_call: TRBV15
d_call: NA
cdr3_nt: TGTGCCACCAGCAGAGATCTCGCGGGAACGAACAATGAGCAGTTCTTC
cdr3_aa: CATSRDLAGTNNEQFF

clone_size: NA
j_call: TRBJ2-3
v_call: TRBV25-1
d_call: TRBD1
cdr3_nt: TGTGCCAGCAGTGAATCGACAGGGGGCGGGGGATATACGCAGTATTTT
cdr3_aa: CASSESTGGGGYTQYF

clone_size: NA
j_call: TRBJ1-1
v_call: TRBV30
d_call: NA
cdr3_nt: TGTGCCTGGGTGTACCAGGGGAAGAACACTGAAGCTTTCTTT
cdr3_aa: CAWVYQGKNTEAFF

clone_size: NA
j_call: TRBJ2-1
v_call: TRBV5-1
d_call: TRBD1
cdr3_nt: TGCGCCAGCAGCTTGGCCGGGACAGGGGGACCCTCCTCCTACAATGAGCAGTTCTTC
cdr3_aa: CASSLAGTGGPSSYNEQFF

clone_size: NA
j_call: TRBJ1-1
v_call: TRBV28
d_call: TRBD1
cdr3_nt: TGTGCCAGCTGGGACAGGCGCGTCATCACTGAAGCTTTCTTT
cdr3_aa: CASWDRRVITEAFF

clone_size: NA
j_call: TRBJ2-7
v_call: TRBV27
d_call: TRBD1
cdr3_nt: TGTGCCAGCAGTTTACGGGGACAGATCTCCTACGAGCAGTACTTC
cdr3_aa: CASSLRGQISYEQYF

clone_size: NA
j_call: TRBJ2-2
v_call: TRBV5-6
d_call: TRBD2
cdr3_nt: TGTGCCAGCAGCAGGGGACTAGCGGGAGTCACCGGGGAGCTGTTTTTT
cdr3_aa: CASSRGLAGVTGELFF

clone_size: NA
j_call: TRBJ2-2
v_call: TRBV2
d_call: NA
cdr3_nt: TGTGCCAGCAGTCTAGGGGTTCAGGACACCGGGGAGCTGTTTTTT
cdr3_aa: CASSLGVQDTGELFF

clone_size: NA
j_call: TRBJ2-1
v_call: TRBV6-1
d_call: TRBD2
cdr3_nt: TGTGCCAGCAGTGAAGGGAGCGGGGGGCAGGATGAGCAGTTCTTC
cdr3_aa: CASSEGSGGQDEQFF

clone_size: NA
j_call: TRBJ2-3
v_call: TRBV5-4
d_call: TRBD2
cdr3_nt: TGTGCCAGCAGCTCCCCCCCCCGGGGAGGGAGGACGGCTAGCACAGATACGCAGTATTTT
cdr3_aa: CASSSPPRGGRTASTDTQYF

clone_size: NA
j_call: TRBJ1-1
v_call: TRBV29-1
d_call: NA
cdr3_nt: TGCAGCGTAAAGAGGGGGAACACTAACACTGAAGCTTTCTTT
cdr3_aa: CSVKRGNTNTEAFF

clone_size: NA
j_call: TRBJ1-3
v_call: TRBV4-1
d_call: NA
cdr3_nt: TGCGCCAGCAGCCAAGATCGGGGAAACACCATATATTTT
cdr3_aa: CASSQDRGNTIYF

clone_size: NA
j_call: TRBJ2-1
v_call: TRBV30
d_call: NA
cdr3_nt: TGTGCCTGGAAGGTGACTCTTTATGAGCAGTTCTTC
cdr3_aa: CAWKVTLYEQFF

clone_size: once
j_call: TRBJ2-2
v_call: TRBV7-3
d_call: TRBD2
cdr3_nt: TGTGCCAGCAGCTTAAACCCGACTAGCGGGGGGGCGGTCACCGGGGAGCTGTTTTTT
cdr3_aa: CASSLNPTSGGAVTGELFF

clone_size: NA
j_call: TRBJ2-1
v_call: TRBV5-4
d_call: TRBD2
cdr3_nt: TGTGCCAGCAGCTTTCCTAGCGGGAGTAATGAGCAGTTCTTC
cdr3_aa: CASSFPSGSNEQFF

clone_size: NA
j_call: TRBJ2-5
v_call: TRBV5-5
d_call: TRBD1
cdr3_nt: TGTGCCAGCAGCTTGTTCAGGGACAGGCTTGAAGAGACCCAGTACTTC
cdr3_aa: CASSLFRDRLEETQYF

clone_size: NA
j_call: TRBJ1-1
v_call: TRBV16
d_call: NA
cdr3_nt: TGTGCCAGCAACACCTGGGAGGGGGGCCAGAACACTGAAGCTTTCTTT
cdr3_aa: CASNTWEGGQNTEAFF

clone_size: NA
j_call: TRBJ2-5
v_call: TRBV30
d_call: TRBD2
cdr3_nt: TGTGCCTGGAGTGTACCCCCTTTTAAGCGGGAGGGCCCCCCTACTAAAGAGACCCAGTACTTC
cdr3_aa: CAWSVPPFKREGPPTKETQYF

clone_size: NA
j_call: TRBJ1-3
v_call: TRBV18
d_call: NA
cdr3_nt: TGTGCCAGCTCACCCCTGAGGGACTCTGGAAACACCATATATTTT
cdr3_aa: CASSPLRDSGNTIYF

clone_size: NA
j_call: TRBJ1-3
v_call: TRBV30
d_call: NA
cdr3_nt: TGTGCCTGGAGTGTTCGGGGGAGCCTCGGAAACACCATATATTTT
cdr3_aa: CAWSVRGSLGNTIYF

clone_size: NA
j_call: TRBJ2-1
v_call: TRBV18
d_call: TRBD2
cdr3_nt: TGTGCCAGCTCACCACAGACTAGCGGGAGACTCAATGAGCAGTTCTTC
cdr3_aa: CASSPQTSGRLNEQFF

clone_size: once
j_call: TRBJ2-2
v_call: TRBV27
d_call: TRBD2
cdr3_nt: TGTGCCAGCGCGGGCGGGAGTTCGTACACCGGGGAGCTGTTTTTT
cdr3_aa: CASAGGSSYTGELFF

clone_size: NA
j_call: TRBJ2-3
v_call: TRBV7-9
d_call: NA
cdr3_nt: TGTGCCAGCAGCCGGGGACAACCAAGCACAGATACGCAGTATTTT
cdr3_aa: CASSRGQPSTDTQYF

clone_size: NA
j_call: TRBJ2-7
v_call: TRBV28
d_call: NA
cdr3_nt: TGTGCCAGCACGGGAAACTCCTACGAGCAGTACTTC
cdr3_aa: CASTGNSYEQYF

clone_size: NA
j_call: TRBJ2-7
v_call: TRBV6-1
d_call: NA
cdr3_nt: TGTGCCAGCAGTGAAGCGTGGGGGGCCTACGAGCAGTACTTC
cdr3_aa: CASSEAWGAYEQYF

clone_size: NA
j_call: TRBJ2-3
v_call: TRBV10-2
d_call: NA
cdr3_nt: TGCGCCAGCAGCGCCGCCAGGCAGTCCACAGATACGCAGTATTTT
cdr3_aa: CASSAARQSTDTQYF

clone_size: NA
j_call: TRBJ2-1
v_call: TRBV11-3
d_call: TRBD2
cdr3_nt: TGTGCCAGCAGCTTAGGGGGGACTGGAGCGGGAGAAGCTGAGCAGTTCTTC
cdr3_aa: CASSLGGTGAGEAEQFF

clone_size: NA
j_call: TRBJ2-3
v_call: TRBV25-1
d_call: NA
cdr3_nt: TGTGCCAGCAGTGAAGAACATTTTTTGGATACGCAGTATTTT
cdr3_aa: CASSEEHFLDTQYF

clone_size: NA
j_call: TRBJ1-2
v_call: TRBV18
d_call: NA
cdr3_nt: TGTGCCAGCTCACTCGGGTCCTCAACGGACTATGGCTACACCTTC
cdr3_aa: CASSLGSSTDYGYTF

clone_size: NA
j_call: TRBJ1-1
v_call: TRBV19
d_call: TRBD1
cdr3_nt: TGTGCCAGTAGCACAGGGGGCAGTAATGAAGCTTTCTTT
cdr3_aa: CASSTGGSNEAFF

clone_size: NA
j_call: TRBJ2-2
v_call: TRBV5-1
d_call: NA
cdr3_nt: TGCGCCAGCAGCTCGGGGCTAGCGATAAGCACCGGGGAGCTGTTTTTT
cdr3_aa: CASSSGLAISTGELFF

clone_size: NA
j_call: TRBJ2-2
v_call: TRBV6-5
d_call: NA
cdr3_nt: TGTGCCAGCAGCCCCGGGGGCACCGGGGAGCTGTTTTTT
cdr3_aa: CASSPGGTGELFF

clone_size: NA
j_call: TRBJ2-6
v_call: TRBV7-2
d_call: TRBD1
cdr3_nt: TGTGCCAGCAGCTCAGGACAGGCAATCTCTGGGGCCAACGTCCTGACTTTC
cdr3_aa: CASSSGQAISGANVLTF